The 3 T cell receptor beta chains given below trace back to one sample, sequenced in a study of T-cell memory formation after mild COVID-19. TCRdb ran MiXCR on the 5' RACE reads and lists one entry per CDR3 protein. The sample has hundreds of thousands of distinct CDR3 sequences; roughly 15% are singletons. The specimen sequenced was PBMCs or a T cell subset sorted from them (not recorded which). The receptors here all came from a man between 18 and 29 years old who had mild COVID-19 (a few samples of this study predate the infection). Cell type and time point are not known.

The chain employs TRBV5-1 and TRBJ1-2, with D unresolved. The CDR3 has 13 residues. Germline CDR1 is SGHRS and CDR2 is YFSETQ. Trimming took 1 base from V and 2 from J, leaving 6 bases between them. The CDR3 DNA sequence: TGCGCCAGCAGCTTGATTGACAACTATGGCTACACCTTC. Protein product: CASSLIDNYGYTF.

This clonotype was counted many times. In DNA form, the CDR3 reads TGCGCCAGCAGCCAAGAGCGGCTAGGGGCGTGGGGCTACACCTTC. Protein product: CASSQERLGAWGYTF. V gene TRBV4-3 combines with J gene TRBJ1-2; D is possibly TRBD1 (5 bases). Per germline, CDR1 LGHNA and CDR2 YSLEER. The CDR3 runs 15 residues. The V gene lost 0 bases and the J gene lost 8 bases, with 16 bases spanning the gap.

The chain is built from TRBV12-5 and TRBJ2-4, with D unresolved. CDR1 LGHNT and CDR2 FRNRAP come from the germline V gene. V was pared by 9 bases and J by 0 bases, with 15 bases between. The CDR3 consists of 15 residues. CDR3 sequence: CASGRGELAKNIQYF. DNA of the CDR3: TGTGCTAGCGGCCGTGGGGAACTAGCCAAAAACATTCAGTACTTC.